Below, one T cell receptor (beta chain) is given with its context. No antigen is known for it. Every donor provided one heparinised blood draw, which averaged approximately 100 mL. Expressed TCRB transcripts were sequenced because the entire RNA isolate underwent reverse transcription. The method was immunoSEQ multiplex PCR; TCRdb's version includes in-frame clones alone and lacks a portion of them. The table records 25,000 to 30,000 clones, about 49% of them present only once. Germline V gene data show CDR1 as SGDLS and CDR2 as YYNGEE. The CDR3 sequence is 16 residues long. The ends were cut back, 3 bases at V and 10 bases at J, with 20 bases in the middle. This record belongs to a study of beta chain features in type 1 diabetes. Broader study findings: In all four CD4+ subsets, TCRB CDR3 length was significantly, moderately reduced in type 1 diabetes. The VDJ junctions of type 1 diabetes patients carried fewer insertions and more deletions.

The chain joins TRBV9 to TRBJ1-6; the D gene is possibly TRBD1 (6 bases). This receptor was obtained from a man aged 30 to 45 with type 1 diabetes. The sequenced sample was stem cell memory CD4+ T cells from blood. DNA of the CDR3: TGTGCCAGCAGCGCCGCGGCCACAGGGCCCAGGTCACCCCTCCACTTT. Translated: CASSAAATGPRSPLHF. The full variable domain, rest sourced from reference TRBV9 and TRBJ1-6, is DSGVTQTPKHLITATGQRVTLRCSPRSGDLSVYWYQQSLDQGLQFLIQYYNGEERAKGNILERFSAQQFPDLHSELNLSSLELGDSALYFCASSAAATGPRSPLHFGNGTRLTVT.